Listed below are T cell receptor beta chains from one sample, sequenced in a study of response to subunit inactivated influenza vaccine. Via MiXCR, TCRdb re-called the RT-PCR reads, giving one row per CDR3 protein. Of around 470,000 distinct CDR3 sequences listed, approximately 7.3% were seen once; the top ten hold around 12%. The specimen comprised PBMCs from blood, sampled roughly 24 months after vaccination. The receptors were gathered from a man between 50 and 75 years old who received an inactivated influenza vaccine. Both conserved end residues are part of each CDR3.

TRBV15 CATSRGMAGAPDTQYF
TRBV20-1 CSARGQGTHEQYF
TRBV12-3/TRBV12-4 CASSRGGTGTLF
TRBV9 CASDSGSQPSYNEQFF
TRBV19 CASSPQGLAKNIQYF
TRBV10-3 CAISTTDKNTEAFF
TRBV20-1 CSAIADQETQYF
TRBV28 CASSLLTASEQYF
TRBV20-1 CSVIPGFSNQPQHF
TRBV5-1 CASSLGRAASDTIYF
TRBV5-1 CASSLGEPWDEQYF
TRBV24-1 CATGPGQGKGEGYTF
TRBV20-1 CSARDGRETHGVTEAFF
TRBV5-4 CASSDGPGTDTQYF
TRBV12-3/TRBV12-4 CASYRYSTDTQYF
TRBV27 CASSDDLAYNEQFF
TRBV10-3 CAGNRGQTDTQYF
TRBV25-1 CASSASATAYEQYF
TRBV15 CATSTIKTGGARAKNIQYF
TRBV20-1 CSARSGQGPHTSTDTQYF
TRBV12-3/TRBV12-4 CASSLHQGSYNEQFF
TRBV6-5 CASSLKGSYNEQFF
TRBV4-3 CASSQEDRGGIEQFF
TRBV7-6 CASSGGLAPYEQYF
TRBV7-9 CASSPERGQGHGYTF
TRBV28 CASSYWAASEGLTF